Below are 21 T cell receptor beta chains sequenced from a single sample in a study of blood T cells in healthy people across ages. Together with a sample-barcoded 5' primer, a J-beta primer mix was included in a second PCR lasting about 6 to 12 cycles. TCRdb analysed the 5' RACE reads with MiXCR anew, one entry per CDR3 protein. The data hold 780,000 or so distinct CDR3 sequences, with roughly 56% observed a single time. Sequenced sample: blood. Receptors originate from a man between 35 and 55 years old in good health.

The V and J genes are TRBV9 and TRBJ2-3, with 7 bases that match TRBD1. Germline loops: CDR1 SGDLS, CDR2 YYNGEE. V was pared by 5 bases and J by 7 bases, with 10 bases of the junction left unmatched. The CDR3 spans 14 residues. The CDR3 is CASRATGAGNTQYF. The CDR3 region has the DNA TGTGCCAGCAGAGCTACAGGGGCTGGAAATACGCAGTATTTT.

This clonotype was seen more than once but under ten times. The rearrangement joins TRBV28 to TRBJ2-1; 7 bases agree with TRBD1. The ends lost 11 bases at V and 4 bases at J; junction bases unmatched: 14. Germline V gene data show CDR1 as MDHEN and CDR2 as SYDVKM. This CDR3 comprises 15 residues. DNA of the CDR3: TGTGCCCGAAACCCGAGGGGGCCCCGATACAATGAGCAGTTCTTC. Translation gives CARNPRGPRYNEQFF.

The genes are TRBV29-1 and TRBJ2-2; D ambiguous. The CDR3 has 15 residues. Germline values: CDR1 SQVTM, CDR2 ANQGSEA. V was clipped by 4 bases and J by 4 bases, with 16 bases between them. The CDR3 DNA reads TGCAGCGTTGGAAAGTTTAGGGATTTCACCGGGGAGCTGTTTTTT. This translates into CSVGKFRDFTGELFF.

The chain couples TRBV7-2 to TRBJ2-4, with TRBD1 matching 7 bases. This CDR3 is built from 17 residues. V was pared by 6 bases and J by 5 bases, with 16 bases of the junction left unmatched. Germline CDR1 is SGHTA and CDR2 is FQGNSA. This CDR3 reads CASSPVAKWDSQNIQYF. The CDR3 nucleotides read TGTGCCAGCAGTCCAGTGGCAAAGTGGGACAGCCAAAACATTCAGTACTTC.

The rearrangement links TRBV7-3 to TRBJ2-4; possibly TRBD2 for D (6 bases). TRBJ2-7 explains the end of the DNA better; the J call may be wrong. Germline assignment: CDR1 SGHTA and CDR2 FQGTGA. The CDR3 has 14 amino acids. The CDR3 DNA follows: TGTGCCAGCGGGGAGGTCGCCTACGTGAACGAGCAGTACTTC. Its translation is CASGEVAYVNEQYF.

With respect to this clonotype: One end of the junction fails to match germline, which may point to a read error. CDR3 coding DNA: TGTGCCAGCACTGAAAGCTCTCTATGGGACAGGGAGACAGATACGCAGTATTTT. Encoded protein: CASTESSLWDRETDTQYF. J is TRBJ2-3 and V is TRBV2; 9 nucleotides match TRBD1. CDR3 size: 18 residues. CDR1 and CDR2 (germline): SNHLY, FYNNEI.

The chain links TRBV10-2 to TRBJ1-2; 10 bases are a match to TRBD1. Per germline, CDR1 WSHSY and CDR2 SAAADI. The CDR3 runs 16 residues. V was pared by 8 bases and J by 4 bases, with 13 bases of the junction left unmatched. As DNA, the CDR3 is TGCGCCAGCCGAAGGACAGGGGGGAGAGAGGTCTATGGCTACACCTTC. It encodes CASRRTGGREVYGYTF.

This chain connects TRBV24-1 to TRBJ2-5; D is possibly TRBD1 (5 bases). The CDR3 has 16 residues. Trimming pared 3 bases from V and 3 bases from J, leaving 16 bases between. The germline V gene has CDR1 KGHDR and CDR2 SFDVKD. CDR3 residues: CATSDPGGPDKETQYF. The CDR3 nucleotides read TGTGCCACCAGTGATCCGGGCGGTCCGGACAAAGAGACCCAGTACTTC.

The chain employs TRBV20-1 and TRBJ2-1, with 12 nucleotides matching TRBD2. The CDR3 runs 15 residues. Trimming removed 6 bases from V and 4 bases from J; junction bases left unmatched: 7. The germline V gene has CDR1 DFQATT and CDR2 SNEGSKA (reference sequence). Here the CDR3 reads CSADPGLAGYNEQFF. For the CDR3, the DNA is TGCAGTGCCGACCCGGGACTAGCGGGTTACAATGAGCAGTTCTTC.

The chain carries TRBV9 and TRBJ2-5, with 7 positions matching TRBD1. The CDR3 runs to 16 residues. The V and J ends lost 0 bases and 1 base, in that order; junction bases with no gene match: 6. Germline CDR1 SGDLS, CDR2 YYNGEE. CDR3 region: CASSVGDRALQETQYF. The CDR3 DNA is TGTGCCAGCAGCGTAGGGGACAGAGCGCTCCAAGAGACCCAGTACTTC.

J is TRBJ1-1 and V is TRBV7-9; D is undetermined. In germline, CDR1 is SEHNR, CDR2 FQNEAQ (reference sequence). V lost 5 bases, J lost 13 bases, and 23 bases lay in between. The CDR3 extends over 14 amino acids. The CDR3 spells CASSIRSGRAYDFF. CDR3 nucleotides: TGTGCCAGCAGCATAAGATCCGGACGGGCGTATGATTTCTTT. The whole variable domain, remainder taken from reference TRBV7-9 and TRBJ1-1, is DTGVSQNPRHKITKRGQNVTFRCDPISEHNRLYWYRQTLGQGPEFLTYFQNEAQLEKSRLLSDRFSAERPKGSFSTLEIQRTEQGDSAMYLCASSIRSGRAYDFFGQGTRLTVV.

Only a few counts were recorded for this clonotype. The chain carries TRBV5-1 and TRBJ2-5, with 9 bases that match TRBD1. Per the germline V gene, CDR1 is SGHRS and CDR2 is YFSETQ. J gave up 2 bases and V 2 bases, and 13 bases lay outside the gene matches. This CDR3 has 18 residues. CDR3 in DNA: TGCGCCAGCAGCTTAATGGTCAGCGGGACAGGGTCACAAGAGACCCAGTACTTC. Translated, it gives CASSLMVSGTGSQETQYF.

This chain connects TRBV29-1 to TRBJ2-3; the D gene is possibly TRBD2 (6 bases). This CDR3 has 10 residues. V lost 6 bases and J 8 bases, leaving 9 bases between the germline ends. Germline V CDR1 and CDR2: SQVTM, ANQGSEA. The CDR3 bases are TGCAGCGTCGCTAGCGTTACGCAGTATTTT. Translation gives CSVASVTQYF.

This clonotype was picked up one time. The genes are TRBV24-1 and TRBJ2-1; TRBD1 matches at 10 bases. The germline V gene encodes CDR1 KGHDR and CDR2 SFDVKD. V was pared by 3 bases and J by 6 bases, with 7 bases of the junction left unmatched. This CDR3 is 16 amino acids long. CDR3 sequence reads: CATSDVGTGVGNEQFF. The CDR3 DNA is TGTGCCACCAGTGATGTTGGGACAGGGGTGGGCAATGAGCAGTTCTTC.

This clonotype was observed at least ten times. The rearrangement uses TRBV10-3 and TRBJ1-2; D is perhaps TRBD1 (5 bases). The germline gives CDR1 ENHRY, CDR2 SYGVKD. With 2 bases removed from V and 4 bases from J, the gap between germline ends came to 8 bases. The length of the CDR3 is 13 residues. CDR3 nucleotide sequence: TGTGCCATCAGTGAGGACAGATCCTATGGCTACACCTTC. It encodes CAISEDRSYGYTF.

This clonotype has more than one count but fewer than ten. V and J are TRBV29-1 and TRBJ2-1, with unresolved D. The CDR3 contains 17 residues. Trimming stripped 7 bases from V and 5 bases from J, with 27 bases between. CDR1 and CDR2 from the germline V gene are SQVTM and ANQGSEA. This chain's CDR3 is CSAYGPSTNLHNNEQFF. CDR3 DNA: TGCAGCGCCTATGGCCCCAGCACCAACCTTCATAACAATGAGCAGTTCTTC.

This clonotype was observed a handful of times. In DNA, the CDR3 is TGCAGCGTTGAGGGAGGTGGATCTGGTTGGGAGACCCAGTACTTC. This sequence encodes CSVEGGGSGWETQYF. The chain has TRBV29-1 and TRBJ2-5, with D tentatively TRBD2 (6 bases). From germline, CDR1 is SQVTM and CDR2 ANQGSEA. There are 15 residues in the CDR3. The germline V and J ends were trimmed by 3 bases and 5 bases, with 19 bases remaining between them.

This clonotype was seen only a few times. The chain couples TRBV6-5 to TRBJ1-2, with 7 bases aligning to TRBD1. Germline trimming cut 6 bases from V and 4 bases from J; bases unmatched to any gene: 8. The germline V gene has CDR1 MNHEY and CDR2 SVGAGI. The CDR3 consists of 14 residues. The CDR3, as DNA: TGTGCCAGCAGGGGGCCGGGACAGACCTATGGCTACACCTTC. The encoded protein is CASRGPGQTYGYTF.

This clonotype turned up a few times. The chain joins TRBV6-1 to TRBJ1-4, with 9 bases matching TRBD1. The ends lost 4 bases at V and 7 bases at J; junction bases unmatched: 7. CDR1 and CDR2 from the germline V gene are MNHNS and SASEGT. The CDR3 runs to 15 residues. The CDR3 nucleotides read TGTGCCAGCAGTGCTCCGGGACAGGGCTTTGAAAAACTGTTTTTT. Its translation: CASSAPGQGFEKLFF.

The CDR3 nucleotides read TGTGCCAGCAGCTTGGAGTGGGGGAAGGGCGAGCAGTACTTC. Translation gives CASSLEWGKGEQYF. This chain joins TRBV5-6 and TRBJ2-5, with D possibly called TRBD1 or TRBD2 (5 bases each). The J call may be in error: the DNA end matches TRBJ2-7 better. The CDR3 length is 14 residues. Germline V gives CDR1 SGHDT, CDR2 YYEEEE.

J is TRBJ2-3 and V is TRBV7-3; unclear D gene. V was clipped by 5 bases and J by 4 bases, with 10 bases between them. The CDR3 totals 13 residues. Germline lookup yields CDR1 SGHTA and CDR2 FQGTGA. The chain's CDR3 is CASSLYAPDTQYF. The CDR3, as DNA: TGTGCCAGCAGCCTGTACGCTCCAGATACGCAGTATTTT.